Each of the 18 T cell receptor beta chains below was sequenced from the same sample in a study of cytomegalovirus exposure and HLA in healthy donors. PCR primers comprised 60 Vbeta and 13 Jbeta primers. Assay: immunoSEQ multiplex PCR; the TCRdb copy retains only in-frame clones and omits some. This sample has approximately 200,000 clones, with around 67% found just once. Sequenced input: PBMCs. Receptors were obtained from a woman in her 30s in good health and CMV-seropositive.

The J gene is TRBJ1-4, the V gene TRBV5-4; D is uncertain. Germline V lookup: CDR1 SGHNT, CDR2 YYREEE (reference sequence). V lost 5 bases, J lost 4 bases, and 15 bases lay in between. The CDR3 contains 15 residues. The CDR3 sequence: CASRSGGLNNEKLFF. The CDR3 coding sequence is TGTGCCAGCAGAAGTGGAGGCCTCAATAATGAAAAACTGTTTTTT.

This clone was observed a single time. DNA of the CDR3: TGTGCCAGCAGTTCGGTACACGCGACAGGGAATTCACCCCTCCACTTT. The encoded protein is CASSSVHATGNSPLHF. The gene calls are TRBV28 and TRBJ1-6, with 7 bases identical to TRBD1. Looked up from germline, CDR1 is MDHEN and CDR2 is SYDVKM. The CDR3 is 16 residues long. The V and J ends lost 4 bases and 7 bases, in that order; junction bases with no gene match: 10.

The chain links TRBV6-1 to TRBJ2-2; tentative D call: TRBD1 (7 bases). Germline V CDR1 and CDR2: MNHNS, SASEGT. This CDR3 has 12 amino acids. V was trimmed by 10 bases and J by 6 bases, leaving 12 bases between them. The CDR3 loop reads CATGGSPGELFF. The CDR3 DNA reads TGTGCCACAGGGGGGTCGCCCGGGGAGCTGTTTTTT.

The chain joins TRBV27 to TRBJ2-5; D unclear. The better agreement between TRBJ2-7 and the DNA end casts doubt on the J call. CDR3 size: 12 residues. CDR1 is MNHEY, CDR2 SMNVEV, per germline (reference sequence). The DNA of the CDR3 is TGTGCCGCAGGTTCGAGCTCCTACGAGCAGTACTTC. Encoded protein: CAAGSSSYEQYF.

Here the CDR3 DNA reads TGCGCCAGCTCCCCAGCCGGGACTAGCTTCCCTGAGCAGTTCTTC. It codes for CASSPAGTSFPEQFF. This chain uses TRBV5-1 with TRBJ2-1; 9 positions match TRBD2. Germline V gene lookup returns CDR1 SGHRS and CDR2 YFSETQ. Losses at the gene ends were 7 bases for V and 9 bases for J; bases not matched to a gene: 14. This CDR3 contains 15 residues.

The CDR3 region is CASSATAMTGRNEQYF. CDR3 coding DNA: TGTGCCAGCAGCGCTACTGCAATGACAGGTCGCAACGAGCAGTACTTC. The chain carries TRBV14 and TRBJ2-7; D perhaps matches TRBD1 (6 bases). This CDR3 contains 16 residues. Trimming took off 5 bases at V and 5 bases at J, with 22 bases between the two ends. Germline V gene lookup returns CDR1 SGHDN and CDR2 FVKESK. The full variable domain, rest sourced from reference TRBV14 and TRBJ2-7, is EAGVTQFPSHSVIEKGQTVTLRCDPISGHDNLYWYRRVMGKEIKFLLHFVKESKQDESGMPNNRFLAERTGGTYSTLKVQPAELEDSGVYFCASSATAMTGRNEQYFGPGTRLTVT.

The gene calls are TRBV29-1 and TRBJ2-5; TRBD2 aligns across 11 bases. The J call may be mistaken, given a closer DNA end match to TRBJ2-7. This CDR3 is built from 12 residues. Germline lookup yields CDR1 SQVTM and CDR2 ANQGSEA. The CDR3 sequence is CSVPGLAGEQYF. In DNA form, the CDR3 reads TGCAGCGTACCCGGACTAGCGGGCGAGCAGTACTTC.

The rearrangement joins TRBV28 to TRBJ1-1; TRBD1 matches 7 bases. The germline V gene encodes CDR1 MDHEN and CDR2 SYDVKM. There are 13 residues in the CDR3. The V segment lost 4 bases and the J segment 6 bases; nucleotides outside the gene matches: 5. CDR3 bases: TGTGCCAGCAGTTCCTCAACAGGGGCTGAAGCTTTCTTT. Amino acid sequence: CASSSSTGAEAFF.

This CDR3 reads CASSYEGAGANVLTF. The DNA for the CDR3 is TGTGCCAGCAGTTACGAGGGGGCTGGGGCCAACGTCCTGACTTTC. The rearrangement links TRBV6-6 to TRBJ2-6, with a tentative D call TRBD1 (6 bases). Germline-derived CDR1 and CDR2 are MNHNY and SVGAGI (reference sequence). The CDR3 has 15 residues. V gave up 2 bases and J gave up 2 bases, with 7 bases separating them.

This clone was counted only a few times. The rearrangement uses TRBV6-9 and TRBJ2-7; D is undetermined. Germline V gene lookup returns CDR1 MNHGY and CDR2 SVAAGI. V gave up 8 bases and J gave up 5 bases, with 25 bases separating them. The CDR3 runs 16 residues. In DNA, the CDR3 is TGTGCCAGCGCCCCCCCCCGGCAGGCCTCCCCCCACGAGCAGTACTTC. Residues: CASAPPRQASPHEQYF.

This chain connects TRBV10-1 to TRBJ1-1, with 10 bases aligning to TRBD1. V lost 0 bases to trimming and J lost 1 base; unmatched junction nucleotides: 14. This CDR3 is built from 20 residues. Germline V CDR1 and CDR2: WNHNN, SYGVQD (reference sequence). The CDR3: CASSESYPLTGTGENTEAFF. CDR3 bases: TGCGCCAGCAGTGAGTCGTACCCGTTGACCGGGACAGGGGAGAACACTGAAGCTTTCTTT.

This clone was detected a few times. This chain joins TRBV5-1 and TRBJ2-1; TRBD2 aligns across 8 bases. The CDR3 length is 14 residues. Per the germline V gene, CDR1 is SGHRS and CDR2 is YFSETQ. With 6 bases clipped from V and 5 bases from J, the junction kept 7 bases outside the gene matches. This CDR3 is CASTLAGSHNEQFF. DNA for the CDR3: TGCGCCAGCACCTTAGCGGGATCCCACAATGAGCAGTTCTTC.

This sequence joins TRBV6-1 and TRBJ1-1, with 7 bases that match TRBD1. CDR1 is MNHNS, CDR2 SASEGT, per germline. CDR3 length equals 13 residues. Trimming cost V 9 bases and J 8 bases; bases outside gene matches: 12. The CDR3 loop is CASRDRALGEAFF. The CDR3 nucleotides are TGTGCCAGTCGAGACAGGGCGCTAGGGGAAGCTTTCTTT.

This clone has just a few counts. The chain recombines TRBV2 with TRBJ2-5, with 10 bases lining up with TRBD2. The J call is uncertain, as TRBJ2-7 better fits the DNA end. Germline V gives CDR1 SNHLY, CDR2 FYNNEI. The CDR3 is 16 amino acids. Here the CDR3 reads CASKFLAASGSSEQYF. CDR3 DNA sequence: TGTGCCAGCAAATTCTTGGCGGCTAGCGGGAGTAGCGAGCAGTACTTC.

J is TRBJ1-5 and V is TRBV27; the D gene is possibly TRBD1 (6 bases). Trimming took off 5 bases at V and 1 base at J, with 12 bases between the two ends. The CDR3 length is 15 residues. CDR1 is MNHEY and CDR2 is SMNVEV in the germline V gene (reference sequence). The CDR3 protein is CASSTGGWSNQPQHF. CDR3 DNA sequence: TGTGCCAGCAGTACGGGGGGCTGGAGCAATCAGCCCCAGCATTTT.

This clone was seen repeatedly, ten times or more. The rearrangement links TRBV6-4 to TRBJ2-1; possibly TRBD1 for D (5 bases). The V gene's germline CDR1 is MRHNA and CDR2 SNTAGT. This CDR3 region has 14 residues. V lost 3 bases and J 6 bases, leaving 12 bases between the germline ends. In nucleotides, the CDR3 is TGTGCCAGCAGTGAGGGGCTAGAGGTCAATGAGCAGTTCTTC. Translating it yields CASSEGLEVNEQFF.

This sequence joins TRBV28 and TRBJ1-1; a possible D gene is TRBD1 (6 bases). Germline V gene data show CDR1 as MDHEN and CDR2 as SYDVKM. With 6 bases removed from V and 0 bases from J, the gap between germline ends came to 11 bases. This CDR3 is built from 14 residues. As DNA, the CDR3 is TGTGCCAGCAGACTCGGACAGATGAACACTGAAGCTTTCTTT. It specifies CASRLGQMNTEAFF.

J is TRBJ2-1 and V is TRBV14; TRBD2 agrees at 10 bases. With 2 bases clipped from V and 0 bases from J, the junction kept 16 bases outside the gene matches. This CDR3 is 21 amino acids long. CDR1 is SGHDN and CDR2 is FVKESK in the germline V gene. This chain's CDR3 is CASSQSLAASGSWSSYNEQFF. The CDR3, as DNA: TGTGCCAGCAGCCAATCCTTGGCGGCTAGCGGGAGTTGGAGCTCCTACAATGAGCAGTTCTTC.